This TCR beta chain was captured in a study of CD8+CD57+ T cells in acquired aplastic anemia. CD8+CD57+ cell expansion, shown by flow cytometry, had occurred in the patients selected for sequencing. The template used for profiling TCR beta VDJ and CDR3 was genomic DNA. TCRdb used MiXCR to reprocess the reads, holding one entry per CDR3 protein. The table lists 310,000 or so distinct CDR3 sequences, under 65% of them singletons. The sequenced sample consisted of sorted CD4+, CD8+, or CD8+CD57+ T cells (not recorded which) from PBMCs. The TCR originated in a human donor with aplastic anemia.

CDR3 nucleotide sequence: TGTGCCAGCAGCGGTAGCGGGAGATCGAACACCGGGGAGCTGTTTTTT. This codes for CASSGSGRSNTGELFF. V and J are TRBV9 and TRBJ2-2; 9 positions match TRBD2. Germline values: CDR1 SGDLS, CDR2 YYNGEE. J was trimmed by 0 bases and V by 3 bases; bases with no gene match: 3. This CDR3 comprises 16 residues.